The present T cell receptor (beta chain) was sequenced within a study of shared clonotypes between healthy human individuals. Study at large: Donors consisted of two women and a few men between 18 and 49.

As defined, naive CD8 cells were CD45RO-negative and positively selected for CCR7, with terminally differentiated effector memory CD45RA+ cells excluded. The authors' processing: Filtering differed for immunoSEQ, which gave only junction sequences without quality scores. Produced via immunoSEQ multiplex PCR; TCRdb's table is partial and in-frame only. V, J and clone size were drawn from that table, and D and trimming were deduced from the DNA. Of about 580,000 clones listed, roughly 98% are singletons. Overall study findings and caveats: Memory subsets generally showed smaller estimated richness than naive subsets did. Researchers sampled only blood; tissue repertoires likely differ.

Note on this clone: Antigen unknown.

The TCR was taken from a man aged 25-45 years in good health. Sequencing input: naive CD8+ T cells sorted from blood.

Written as DNA, the CDR3 is TGTGCCAGCAGCCGGACGGTTGGGTGGACTGAAGCTTTCTTT. Its translation is CASSRTVGWTEAFF. V gene TRBV5-8 combines with J gene TRBJ1-1, with D unresolved. This CDR3 is built from 14 residues. Trimming removed 4 bases from V and 5 bases from J, with 15 bases in between. In germline, CDR1 is SGHTS, CDR2 YDEGEE.